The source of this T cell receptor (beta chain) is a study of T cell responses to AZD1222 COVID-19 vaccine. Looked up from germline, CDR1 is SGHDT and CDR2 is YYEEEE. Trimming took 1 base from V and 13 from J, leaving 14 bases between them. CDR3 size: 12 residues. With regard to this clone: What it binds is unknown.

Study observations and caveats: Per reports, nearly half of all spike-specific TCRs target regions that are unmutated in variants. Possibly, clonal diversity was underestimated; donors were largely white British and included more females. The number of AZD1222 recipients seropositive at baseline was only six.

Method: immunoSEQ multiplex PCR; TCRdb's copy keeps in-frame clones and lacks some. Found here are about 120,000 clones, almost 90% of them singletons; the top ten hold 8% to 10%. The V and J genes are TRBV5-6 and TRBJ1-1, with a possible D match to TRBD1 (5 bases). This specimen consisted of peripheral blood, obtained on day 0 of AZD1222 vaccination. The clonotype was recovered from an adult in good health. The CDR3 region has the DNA TGTGCCAGCAGCTTGTGGGGCAATCATGATTTCTTT. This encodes CASSLWGNHDFF.